This T cell receptor beta chain stems from a study of blood T cell repertoires in COVID-19 (dated by TCRdb to 2018 to 2021). A note on the overall study: Samples from collaborators originated in the United States, Italy and Spain and spanned both the acute and convalescent phases of COVID-19. The material from the prospective study consisted of cDNA or gDNA derived from T cells, B-cell-depleted T cells, or PBMCs. The dataset comprised deeply sampled blood TCRbeta repertoires from subjects exposed to, actively infected with, or recovered from COVID-19. The repertoires were released in a freely available public database meant as a resource for research on the immune response to SARS-CoV-2. The samples were drawn from the first 160 participants of the ongoing ImmuneRACE study and from 1,254 subjects provided by 6 global collaborators. The sample metadata nearly always contained a de-identified subject ID, COVID-19 status, age in years and sex. HLA class I and class II types, where available, came from metadata supplied by the sample provider rather than from assay-based typing.

TCRbeta CDR3 regions were amplified from genomic DNA by means of the immunoSEQ Assay, a bias-controlled multiplex PCR. The original methods were these. The number of nucleated cells in each sample was estimated by amplification of reference gene primers within the assay. To quantify the absolute abundance of each unique TCRbeta CDR3 rearrangement, sequence reads were collapsed and filtered. For each sample, productive Simpson clonality was calculated as the square root of Simpson's diversity index across productive rearrangements. The immuneACCESS repertoire file appears here via TCRdb, limited to in-frame rearrangements. These files lack a portion of the clones; in checked studies, under half of the deficit traces to unresolved V genes, and the cause of the others is not known. That table furnishes V, J and clone size, whereas the DNA furnished D and trimming. The sample table contains 65,000 or so clones; only one count was recorded for approximately 80% of them. The top ten clones comprise under 15% of the sample.

According to the germline V gene, CDR1 reads SNHLY and CDR2 reads FYNNEI. The junction shows trimming of 2 bases on V and 6 bases on J, plus 7 bases between the germline ends. The CDR3 spans 12 residues, from the cysteine through the phenylalanine. The kept DNA is CDR3 alone, 36 bases in frame from the first base. As for this clone: Its antigen remains undetermined. Per-base qualities were not stored, and no clone one base away is much larger.

Broad study findings and their caveats: How much clinical and demographic metadata was included differed by source and by participant, and the metadata was provided uncurated.

Each collaborating institution followed its own protocols to collect whole blood in K2EDTA tubes. For TCRbeta analysis, collaborators shipped samples in one of three forms: frozen whole blood, isolated PBMCs, or DNA extracted from either of those sample types. This clonotype originated in a man at least 80 years old with acute or convalescent COVID-19. Sequencing used peripheral blood. Recombination joined TRBV2 with TRBJ1-2; tentative D gene TRBD1, with 6 bases matching. The DNA sequence is given as TGTGCCAGCAGTGAACAGGGGAATGGCTACACCTTC. This is translated as CASSEQGNGYTF.